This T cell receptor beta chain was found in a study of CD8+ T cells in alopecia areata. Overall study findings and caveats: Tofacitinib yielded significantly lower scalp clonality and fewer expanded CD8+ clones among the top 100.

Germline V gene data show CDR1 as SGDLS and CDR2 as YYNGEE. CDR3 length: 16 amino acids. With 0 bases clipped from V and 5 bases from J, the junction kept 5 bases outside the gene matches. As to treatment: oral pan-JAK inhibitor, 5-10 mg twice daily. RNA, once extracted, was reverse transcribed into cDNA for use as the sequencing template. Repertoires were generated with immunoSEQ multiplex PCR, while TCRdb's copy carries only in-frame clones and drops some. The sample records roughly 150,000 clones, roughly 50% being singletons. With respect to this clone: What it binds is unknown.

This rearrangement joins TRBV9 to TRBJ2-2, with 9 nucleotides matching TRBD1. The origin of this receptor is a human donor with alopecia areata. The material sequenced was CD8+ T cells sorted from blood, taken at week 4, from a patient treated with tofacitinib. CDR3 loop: CASSVEDRGRTGELFF. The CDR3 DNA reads TGTGCCAGCAGCGTAGAGGACAGGGGACGGACCGGGGAGCTGTTTTTT.